The rows below give T cell receptor beta chains drawn from one sample of a study of cytomegalovirus exposure and HLA in healthy donors. Libraries were prepared by immunoSEQ multiplex PCR; TCRdb keeps only in-frame clonotypes and omits some of them. The data hold roughly 200,000 clones, with 75% to 80% observed a single time. The sample consisted of PBMCs. The receptors come from a woman aged 25 to 45 in good health and CMV-seropositive. Both conserved end residues are part of each CDR3. Fields, in order: clone size, J gene, V gene, D gene, CDR3 protein, CDR3 DNA. D genes are given only for firm matches. Rows may omit the clone size; those that give it use once, few, many or a size class.

size: -; J: TRBJ2-5; V: TRBV29-1; D: TRBD1; CDR3: CSVEPATGPGTQYF; DNA: TGCAGCGTTGAGCCGGCGACAGGGCCCGGGACCCAGTACTTC
size: -; J: TRBJ2-7; V: TRBV6-5; D: TRBD2; CDR3: CASSYSRLAGGEQYF; DNA: TGTGCCAGCAGTTACTCACGGCTAGCGGGAGGCGAGCAGTACTTC
size: -; J: TRBJ1-2; V: TRBV2; D: TRBD1; CDR3: CASSEGQGQGGGYTF; DNA: TGTGCCAGCAGTGAAGGACAGGGACAGGGGGGTGGCTACACCTTC
size: -; J: TRBJ2-7; V: TRBV4-1; D: -; CDR3: CASSQPGPGAYEQYF; DNA: TGCGCCAGCAGCCAACCGGGCCCGGGGGCCTACGAGCAGTACTTC
size: once; J: TRBJ2-5; V: TRBV6-5; D: TRBD2; CDR3: CASRSGRSGETQYF; DNA: TGTGCCAGCAGAAGCGGGAGATCAGGAGAGACCCAGTACTTC
size: once; J: TRBJ2-7; V: TRBV5-5; D: TRBD1; CDR3: CASSHTGGFAYEQYF; DNA: TGTGCCAGCAGCCACACAGGGGGGTTCGCCTACGAGCAGTACTTC
size: -; J: TRBJ1-5; V: TRBV10-2; D: -; CDR3: CASRGDYQPQHF; DNA: TGCGCCAGCAGGGGGGACTATCAGCCCCAGCATTTT
size: few; J: TRBJ1-1; V: TRBV2; D: TRBD1; CDR3: CASSEILRQGNRAFF; DNA: TGTGCCAGCAGTGAAATTCTTCGACAGGGGAATCGGGCTTTCTTT
size: -; J: TRBJ2-6; V: TRBV4-2; D: TRBD2; CDR3: CASSQDAGLAGGSGANVLTF; DNA: TGTGCCAGCAGCCAAGATGCGGGACTAGCGGGAGGATCCGGGGCCAACGTCCTGACTTTC
size: -; J: TRBJ1-2; V: TRBV2; D: -; CDR3: CASRQEDYGYTF; DNA: TGTGCCAGCAGGCAGGAGGACTATGGCTACACCTTC
size: -; J: TRBJ1-5; V: TRBV19; D: -; CDR3: CASSMGGNQPQHF; DNA: TGTGCCAGTAGTATGGGGGGAAATCAGCCCCAGCATTTT
size: -; J: TRBJ1-2; V: TRBV7-8; D: -; CDR3: CASSLTGTAYGYTF; DNA: TGTGCCAGCAGTCTTACCGGGACTGCTTATGGCTACACCTTC
size: -; J: TRBJ2-4; V: TRBV21-1; D: -; CDR3: CASSKLNKTRNIQYF; DNA: TGTGCCAGCAGCAAACTGAACAAAACCCGAAACATTCAGTACTTC
size: -; J: TRBJ1-2; V: TRBV5-1; D: -; CDR3: CASSLGVGANYGYTF; DNA: TGCGCCAGCAGCTTAGGAGTGGGAGCTAACTATGGCTACACCTTC
size: few; J: TRBJ2-3; V: TRBV7-3; D: TRBD1; CDR3: CASSSGTARDTQYF; DNA: TGTGCCAGCAGCTCCGGGACAGCACGAGATACGCAGTATTTT
size: -; J: TRBJ2-1; V: TRBV7-3; D: TRBD1; CDR3: CASSQGDPAYNEQFF; DNA: TGTGCCAGCAGCCAGGGGGATCCAGCCTACAATGAGCAGTTCTTC
size: -; J: TRBJ1-5; V: TRBV6-6; D: -; CDR3: CASTDPGGVDQPQHF; DNA: TGTGCCAGCACCGACCCGGGGGGGGTCGATCAGCCCCAGCATTTT
size: -; J: TRBJ2-7; V: TRBV7-2; D: -; CDR3: CASSYSSGPSYEQYF; DNA: TGTGCCAGCAGTTATTCAAGCGGGCCCTCCTACGAGCAGTACTTC
size: few; J: TRBJ2-7; V: TRBV5-1; D: TRBD2; CDR3: CASSFGLAASYEQYF; DNA: TGCGCCAGCAGCTTCGGACTAGCGGCGTCCTACGAGCAGTACTTC
size: -; J: TRBJ2-1; V: TRBV13; D: TRBD1; CDR3: CASSSTGNEQFF; DNA: TGTGCCAGCAGCTCGACAGGGAATGAGCAGTTCTTC
size: -; J: TRBJ1-5; V: TRBV28; D: -; CDR3: CASSFFKGQSSNQPQHF; DNA: TGTGCCAGCAGTTTCTTCAAAGGACAAAGTAGCAATCAGCCCCAGCATTTT
size: few; J: TRBJ1-2; V: TRBV19; D: TRBD1; CDR3: CATQPGQGYPGYTF; DNA: TGTGCCACCCAACCGGGACAGGGATATCCTGGCTACACCTTC
size: -; J: TRBJ1-1; V: TRBV7-8; D: TRBD1; CDR3: CASSLGGQGGTEAFF; DNA: TGTGCCAGCAGCTTAGGGGGACAGGGCGGCACTGAAGCTTTCTTT
size: -; J: TRBJ1-1; V: TRBV7-8; D: TRBD1; CDR3: CASSRTGVALF; DNA: TGTGCCAGCAGCCGGACAGGGGTGGCACTCTTT
size: -; J: TRBJ2-3; V: TRBV18; D: TRBD2; CDR3: CASSPRDQTSGGASPDTQYF; DNA: TGTGCCAGCTCACCACGGGACCAGACTAGCGGGGGGGCCTCCCCAGATACGCAGTATTTT
size: -; J: TRBJ1-4; V: TRBV28; D: -; CDR3: CASSLSVANEKLFF; DNA: TGTGCCAGCAGTTTATCAGTTGCAAATGAAAAACTGTTTTTT
size: once; J: TRBJ2-1; V: TRBV4-1; D: TRBD2; CDR3: CASSQSSGIGNEQFF; DNA: TGCGCCAGCAGCCAATCTAGCGGGATAGGCAATGAGCAGTTCTTC
size: once; J: TRBJ1-1; V: TRBV28; D: TRBD1; CDR3: CASSLGTGGTEAFF; DNA: TGTGCCAGCAGCCTTGGGACAGGGGGAACTGAAGCTTTCTTT
size: -; J: TRBJ1-5; V: TRBV7-9; D: TRBD1; CDR3: CASSLDRAGDQPQHF; DNA: TGTGCCAGCAGCCTGGACAGGGCCGGCGATCAGCCCCAGCATTTT
size: few; J: TRBJ2-2; V: TRBV30; D: TRBD2; CDR3: CAWSTGLATGELFF; DNA: TGTGCCTGGAGTACGGGACTAGCGACCGGGGAGCTGTTTTTT
size: few; J: TRBJ2-7; V: TRBV6-1; D: TRBD1; CDR3: CASSGRQGIGGYEQYF; DNA: TGTGCCAGCAGTGGCCGACAGGGAATTGGTGGCTACGAGCAGTACTTC
size: -; J: TRBJ1-2; V: TRBV29-1; D: -; CDR3: CSVQSQAGVNGYTF; DNA: TGCAGCGTTCAGTCCCAAGCAGGGGTTAATGGCTACACCTTC
size: -; J: TRBJ1-3; V: TRBV29-1; D: TRBD1; CDR3: CSVLDRGSGNTIYF; DNA: TGCAGCGTCCTGGACAGGGGCTCTGGAAACACCATATATTTT
size: few; J: TRBJ1-5; V: TRBV27; D: -; CDR3: CASSLLWSSNQPQHF; DNA: TGTGCCAGCAGTTTATTGTGGAGTAGCAATCAGCCCCAGCATTTT
size: -; J: TRBJ1-2; V: TRBV4-1; D: -; CDR3: CASSQDRVNYGYTF; DNA: TGCGCCAGCAGCCAAGATCGGGTTAACTATGGCTACACCTTC
size: -; J: TRBJ1-1; V: TRBV30; D: TRBD1; CDR3: CAWSLGTGYTEAFF; DNA: TGTGCCTGGAGTTTAGGGACAGGGTACACTGAAGCTTTCTTT
size: -; J: TRBJ2-3; V: TRBV5-1; D: -; CDR3: CASSLEYTDTQYF; DNA: TGCGCCAGCAGCTTGGAATACACAGATACGCAGTATTTT
size: -; J: TRBJ1-5; V: TRBV29-1; D: -; CDR3: CSVGEGNQPQHF; DNA: TGCAGCGTTGGGGAGGGCAATCAGCCCCAGCATTTT
size: -; J: TRBJ2-5; V: TRBV9; D: TRBD2; CDR3: CASSVGGGAGETQYF; DNA: TGTGCCAGCAGCGTAGGCGGGGGGGCAGGAGAGACCCAGTACTTC
size: once; J: TRBJ2-7; V: TRBV10-3; D: TRBD2; CDR3: CAISERGRANEQYF; DNA: TGTGCCATCAGTGAAAGAGGGAGGGCCAACGAGCAGTACTTC
size: once; J: TRBJ1-2; V: TRBV19; D: -; CDR3: CASSPPTALYGYTF; DNA: TGTGCCAGTAGTCCCCCGACAGCTCTCTATGGCTACACCTTC
size: -; J: TRBJ1-2; V: TRBV15; D: -; CDR3: CATSRTPGNYGYTF; DNA: TGTGCCACCAGCAGAACCCCAGGGAACTATGGCTACACCTTC
size: -; J: TRBJ2-2; V: TRBV11-2; D: TRBD2; CDR3: CASSLRTSEANTGELFF; DNA: TGTGCCAGCAGCTTGAGGACTAGCGAGGCAAACACCGGGGAGCTGTTTTTT
size: -; J: TRBJ1-2; V: TRBV5-1; D: -; CDR3: CASSLEARRYTF; DNA: TGCGCCAGCAGCTTGGAGGCCAGGCGCTACACCTTC
size: -; J: TRBJ1-1; V: TRBV28; D: -; CDR3: CASRIGGALMNTEAFF; DNA: TGTGCCAGCAGGATAGGGGGGGCATTGATGAACACTGAAGCTTTCTTT
size: -; J: TRBJ2-5; V: TRBV7-9; D: TRBD2; CDR3: CASSRLGRYQETQYF; DNA: TGTGCCAGCAGCCGTCTCGGGAGGTACCAAGAGACCCAGTACTTC
size: once; J: TRBJ1-2; V: TRBV25-1; D: TRBD1; CDR3: CASRARTGFYMANTF; DNA: TGTGCCAGCAGAGCCAGGACAGGGTTTTATATGGCTAACACCTTC
size: -; J: TRBJ1-5; V: TRBV19; D: -; CDR3: CASSIRGQFNQPQHF; DNA: TGTGCCAGTAGTATAAGAGGCCAGTTCAATCAGCCCCAGCATTTT
size: few; J: TRBJ2-1; V: TRBV2; D: -; CDR3: CASTSLRVHNEQFF; DNA: TGTGCCAGCACCTCCCTGCGGGTACACAATGAGCAGTTCTTC
size: -; J: TRBJ1-6; V: TRBV2; D: -; CDR3: CASSEMFRVTYNSPLHF; DNA: TGTGCCAGCAGTGAAATGTTTCGGGTCACCTATAATTCACCCCTCCACTTT
size: -; J: TRBJ1-1; V: TRBV29-1; D: -; CDR3: CSVYPGGLTEAFF; DNA: TGCAGCGTCTACCCCGGGGGGTTGACTGAAGCTTTCTTT
size: -; J: TRBJ2-2; V: TRBV28; D: TRBD2; CDR3: CASSSPGTSGTTGELFF; DNA: TGTGCCAGCAGTTCCCCCGGGACTAGCGGAACCACCGGGGAGCTGTTTTTT
size: -; J: TRBJ2-1; V: TRBV4-3; D: TRBD1; CDR3: CASSQDWGDRVIVSSYNEQFF; DNA: TGCGCCAGCAGCCAAGATTGGGGGGACAGGGTAATAGTCAGCTCCTACAATGAGCAGTTCTTC
size: -; J: TRBJ1-2; V: TRBV19; D: TRBD1; CDR3: CASGEPGQPYGYTF; DNA: TGTGCCAGTGGGGAACCGGGACAGCCCTATGGCTACACCTTC